This T cell receptor (beta chain) is drawn from a study of Graves' ophthalmopathy and Graves' hyperthyroidism. Trimming took 2 bases from V and 9 from J, leaving 11 bases between them. CDR3 size: 14 residues. Germline lookup yields CDR1 MNHEY and CDR2 SMNVEV (reference sequence). RNA transcripts yielded amplified TCR beta CDR3 regions. RT-PCR with HTBI primers came first, then second-round multiplex PCR. TCRdb reprocessed the multiplex PCR reads via MiXCR and lists one record per CDR3 protein. The sample shows a few hundred thousand distinct CDR3 sequences, roughly 21% of them seen only once. This TCR derives from a woman in her forties or fifties with Graves' ophthalmopathy. This rearrangement joins TRBV27 to TRBJ1-6; D is undetermined. Sequenced input: peripheral blood. CDR3 nucleotide sequence: TGTGCCAGCAGTTTAAGCAGGCGGGGTTCACCCCTCCACTTT. This encodes CASSLSRRGSPLHF.